This T cell receptor beta chain was recorded in a study of beta chain features in type 1 diabetes. The V segment lost 1 base and the J segment 1 base; nucleotides outside the gene matches: 5. Germline CDR1 and CDR2: SGDLS and YYNGEE. The CDR3 is made up of 17 amino acids. Isolated RNA was reverse transcribed in full, so expressed TCRB transcripts were sequenced. Average reads for naive, central memory and regulatory T cell samples were about 3.57 million. TCRdb's table, derived via immunoSEQ multiplex PCR, lists solely in-frame clones and lacks some. The profile covers tens of thousands of clones, with almost 70% appearing a single time and 2% to 2.5% taken by the ten largest.

The receptor was isolated from a middle-aged woman in good health. The J gene is TRBJ2-1, the V gene TRBV9, with 10 bases matching TRBD2. Material for sequencing was Tregs from blood. The CDR3 DNA follows: TGTGCCAGCAGCGTAACCGGGACTAGCGTTTCCTACAATGAGCAGTTCTTC. This codes for CASSVTGTSVSYNEQFF.